This T cell receptor (beta chain) was obtained from a study of identifying expanded T cells in peripheral blood. Study-wide results and caveats: Differentially abundant clones: about 1.2 between replicates, just under 17 at 2 to 3 weeks, over 18 at four.

Regarding this clone: Its specificity is unknown.

This table comes from immunoSEQ multiplex PCR, and its TCRdb copy is limited to in-frame clones, with some not included. The sample records about 94,000 clones, roughly 90% being singletons. This CDR3 comprises 14 residues. V was pared by 6 bases and J by 2 bases, with 14 bases between. Germline CDR1 SEHNR, CDR2 FQNEAQ (reference sequence). The sequence was collected from a person aged 18 to 70 in good health. The rearrangement uses TRBV7-9 and TRBJ2-7; D may correspond to TRBD1 or TRBD2 (5 bases each). The specimen was blood. CDR3 region: CASSRPGPAYEQYF. The CDR3 nucleotides are TGTGCCAGCAGTCGTCCGGGACCGGCCTACGAGCAGTACTTC.